The 25 T cell receptor beta chains in this list originate from one sample, sequenced in a study of blood T cell repertoires in COVID-19. The method was immunoSEQ multiplex PCR; TCRdb's version includes in-frame clones alone and lacks a portion of them. The profile covers 150,000 or so clones, with 81% appearing a single time and about 5.3% taken by the ten largest. The sample consisted of PBMCs or T cells enriched from blood (not recorded which). The receptors shown here come from a woman aged 40 to 55 with acute COVID-19.

V and J are TRBV9 and TRBJ1-2, with 7 bases fitting TRBD1. The CDR3 is made up of 14 amino acids. J lost 4 bases, V lost 4 bases, and 7 bases had no gene match. Germline-derived CDR1 and CDR2 are SGDLS and YYNGEE. The chain's CDR3 is CASSPRDSPYGYTF. CDR3 coding DNA: TGTGCCAGCAGCCCACGGGACAGCCCCTATGGCTACACCTTC.

This clone showed up just once. The chain carries TRBV3-1 (or the pseudogene TRBV3-2) and TRBJ2-3; TRBD2 aligns across 8 bases. The CDR3 is made up of 18 amino acids. Germline assignment: CDR1 LGHDT and CDR2 YNNKEL (reference sequence). With 0 bases clipped from V and 2 bases from J, the junction kept 10 bases outside the gene matches. The CDR3, as DNA: TGTGCCAGCAGCCAAGATTTAGGTCTAGCGGGCTACACAGATACGCAGTATTTT. Protein sequence: CASSQDLGLAGYTDTQYF.

The V and J genes are TRBV19 and TRBJ1-1; D not certain. Germline V gene lookup returns CDR1 LNHDA and CDR2 SQIVND (reference sequence). Trimming shortened V by 8 bases and J by 1 base, and 11 bases separated the two germline ends. The CDR3 contains 13 residues. CDR3 DNA sequence: TGTGCCAGTCGCCCCTGGCCGAACACTGAAGCTTTCTTT. Its translation: CASRPWPNTEAFF.

This sequence joins TRBV6-6 and TRBJ1-2; TRBD1 matches 7 bases. The CDR3 loop spans 14 amino acids. J gave up 4 bases and V 6 bases, and 8 bases lay outside the gene matches. The germline gives CDR1 MNHNY, CDR2 SVGAGI (reference sequence). CDR3 residues: CASSSPTGRYGYTF. In DNA form, the CDR3 reads TGTGCCAGCAGCTCCCCGACAGGGCGCTATGGCTACACCTTC.

The chain uses TRBV30 and TRBJ2-2; D call uncertain. Germline CDR1 GTSNPN, CDR2 SVGIG (reference sequence). Trimming removed 2 bases at V and 2 bases at J, with 3 bases between. CDR3 size: 12 residues. CDR3 sequence reads: CAWSLNTGELFF. The CDR3 bases are TGTGCCTGGAGTCTAAACACCGGGGAGCTGTTTTTT. The variable domain in full, completed from reference TRBV30 and TRBJ2-2, reads SQTIHQWPATLVQPVGSPLSLECTVEGTSNPNLYWYRQAAGRGLQLLFYSVGIGQISSEVPQNLSASRPQDRQFILSSKKLLLSDSGFYLCAWSLNTGELFFGEGSRLTVL.

The chain links TRBV18 to TRBJ1-2, with 11 bases lining up with TRBD1. Per germline, CDR1 KGHSH and CDR2 LQKENI. This CDR3 has 16 residues. Trimming took 4 bases from V and 1 from J; bases not matched to a gene: 5. The CDR3 DNA reads TGTGCCAGCTCACTGGACAGGGGGCAGAGTAACTATGGCTACACCTTC. It translates to CASSLDRGQSNYGYTF.

This clone turned up a few times. This chain links TRBV9 with TRBJ1-1; TRBD1 matches 7 bases. Unmatched junction bases numbered 14, after V lost 4 bases and J lost 11 bases. The CDR3 runs to 14 residues. Looked up from germline, CDR1 is SGDLS and CDR2 is YYNGEE. DNA for the CDR3: TGTGCCAGCAGCCGAGGAACAGGGGAGGCGGTCGCTTTCTTT. It codes for CASSRGTGEAVAFF.

V gene TRBV19 combines with J gene TRBJ2-1; D unresolved. The germline V gene has CDR1 LNHDA and CDR2 SQIVND (reference sequence). This CDR3 is built from 14 residues. V was cut by 6 bases and J by 1 base, with 10 bases left in between. CDR3 coding DNA: TGTGCCAGTAGCCCAAGCGCTTCCTACAATGAGCAGTTCTTC. It codes for CASSPSASYNEQFF.

This chain joins TRBV18 and TRBJ2-3, with TRBD2 identical over 7 bases. The CDR3 is 17 residues long. Germline trimming cut 3 bases from V and 0 bases from J; bases unmatched to any gene: 9. Germline loops: CDR1 KGHSH, CDR2 LQKENI. CDR3 coding DNA: TGTGCCAGCTCACCGGCGGGAGTTGGCGGGAGCACAGATACGCAGTATTTT. It encodes CASSPAGVGGSTDTQYF.

The chain uses TRBV5-1 and TRBJ2-2; D gene unclear. Deletions cut 5 bases from V and 0 bases from J, with 11 bases between. CDR3 length: 15 residues. In germline, CDR1 is SGHRS, CDR2 YFSETQ. The CDR3 sequence is CASSSVTANTGELFF. The DNA of the CDR3 is TGCGCCAGCAGTTCAGTAACAGCGAACACCGGGGAGCTGTTTTTT.

This chain links TRBV5-6 with TRBJ1-1; D ambiguous. V dropped 1 base and J dropped 0 bases, with 7 bases sitting between them. This CDR3 spans 14 amino acids. Germline-derived CDR1 and CDR2 are SGHDT and YYEEEE. The CDR3: CASSLYGVNTEAFF. The CDR3 DNA sequence: TGTGCCAGCAGCTTGTACGGGGTGAACACTGAAGCTTTCTTT. Supplemented by reference TRBV5-6 and TRBJ1-1, the full variable domain reads DAGVTQSPTHLIKTRGQQVTLRCSPKSGHDTVSWYQQALGQGPQFIFQYYEEEERQRGNFPDRFSGHQFPNYSSELNVNALLLGDSALYLCASSLYGVNTEAFFGQGTRLTVV.

The chain has TRBV5-1 and TRBJ2-1; 12 positions match TRBD2. The V segment lost 2 bases and the J segment 8 bases; nucleotides outside the gene matches: 2. The CDR3 loop spans 14 amino acids. CDR1 SGHRS and CDR2 YFSETQ come from the germline V gene. For the CDR3, the DNA is TGCGCCAGCAGCTTCGGACTAGCGGGGTATGAGCAGTTCTTC. This codes for CASSFGLAGYEQFF.

This chain joins TRBV13 and TRBJ2-3; 13 bases are shared with TRBD2. The CDR3 length is 18 residues. Germline V lookup: CDR1 PRHDT, CDR2 FYEKMQ (reference sequence). After removal of 5 bases from V and 4 bases from J, the junction contained 12 bases not matched to a gene. The CDR3 sequence: CASSLRTSGRGAPDTQYF. CDR3 DNA: TGTGCCAGCAGCCTAAGGACTAGCGGGAGAGGGGCCCCAGATACGCAGTATTTT.

This rearrangement joins TRBV7-8 to TRBJ2-7; 10 bases match TRBD2. J lost 0 bases, V lost 2 bases, and 13 bases had no gene match. Germline assignment: CDR1 SGHVS and CDR2 FQNEAQ. The CDR3 extends over 19 amino acids. The CDR3 is CASSLNLGLAGDPSYEQYF. The CDR3 DNA sequence: TGTGCCAGCAGCTTAAATCTAGGGCTAGCGGGAGACCCCTCCTACGAGCAGTACTTC.

V and J are TRBV7-2 and TRBJ2-3, with 7 bases aligning to TRBD1. Germline CDR1 is SGHTA and CDR2 is FQGNSA. V shed 5 bases, J shed 3 bases, and the junction held 5 bases outside the gene matches. CDR3 length: 14 residues. CDR3 nucleotides: TGTGCCAGCAGCGTTCGACAGGGAACAGATACGCAGTATTTT. Translating it yields CASSVRQGTDTQYF.

V and J are TRBV14 and TRBJ2-3, with D possibly matching TRBD2 (5 bases). Trimming took off 3 bases at V and 3 bases at J, with 16 bases between the two ends. The CDR3 runs 16 residues. Looked up from germline, CDR1 is SGHDN and CDR2 is FVKESK. CDR3 residues: CASSHSGWERTDTQYF. The CDR3 DNA reads TGTGCCAGCAGCCACTCCGGGTGGGAGAGGACAGATACGCAGTATTTT.

The V and J genes are TRBV7-9 and TRBJ2-5, with D unclear. The V end was cut by 5 bases, the J end by 2 bases, with 15 bases between. The CDR3 sequence is 15 residues long. The germline CDR1 and CDR2 sequences are SEHNR and FQNEAQ (reference sequence). CDR3 nucleotide sequence: TGTGCCAGCAGCCGAACCTCGACTCGACAAGAGACCCAGTACTTC. Translation: CASSRTSTRQETQYF.

The genes are TRBV4-1 and TRBJ2-7; 8 bases match TRBD1. V dropped 0 bases and J dropped 4; count of bases not matched to a gene: 5. CDR3 length equals 15 residues. CDR1 is MGHRA and CDR2 is YSYEKL in the germline V gene. CDR3 coding DNA: TGCGCCAGCAGCCAAGATTTGGGGACAGGTTACGAGCAGTACTTC. Translated, it gives CASSQDLGTGYEQYF.

CDR3 in amino acids: CASSEPGGEQPQHF. CDR3 sequence (DNA): TGTGCCAGCAGTGAACCGGGGGGAGAACAGCCCCAGCATTTT. The chain couples TRBV6-1 to TRBJ1-5; possibly TRBD1 for D (5 bases). Trimming removed 2 bases from V and 7 bases from J, with 12 bases in between. This CDR3 is built from 14 residues. Germline V CDR1 and CDR2: MNHNS, SASEGT.

The chain combines TRBV11-3 with TRBJ1-4; possible D gene TRBD1, 6 bases. Trimming pared 1 base from V and 5 bases from J, leaving 11 bases between. Germline lookup yields CDR1 SGHNT and CDR2 YENEEA. The CDR3 runs 15 residues. The CDR3 region is CASSLGGQLNEKLFF. CDR3 coding DNA: TGTGCCAGCAGCTTAGGGGGACAATTAAATGAAAAACTGTTTTTT.

The CDR3 loop reads CASSDDRAGTGELFF. DNA for the CDR3: TGTGCCAGCAGTGACGACAGGGCCGGCACCGGGGAGCTGTTTTTT. V is TRBV25-1 and J is TRBJ2-2, with 7 bases fitting TRBD1. The CDR3 has 15 amino acids. The V segment lost 3 bases and the J segment 4 bases; nucleotides outside the gene matches: 5. Germline V gives CDR1 MGHDK, CDR2 SYGVNS.

The rearrangement uses TRBV3-1 (or the pseudogene TRBV3-2) and TRBJ2-3; TRBD2 is a possible D gene (6 bases). Trimming stripped 1 base from V and 1 base from J, with 9 bases between. CDR1 is LGHDT and CDR2 is YNNKEL in the germline V gene (reference sequence). The CDR3 runs 15 residues. The CDR3 loop is CASSQGGVGTDTQYF. For the CDR3, the DNA is TGTGCCAGCAGCCAAGGGGGGGTAGGCACAGATACGCAGTATTTT.

The rearrangement links TRBV2 to TRBJ1-5; D unresolved. The germline gives CDR1 SNHLY, CDR2 FYNNEI. CDR3 length: 14 residues. The V gene lost 3 bases and the J gene lost 5 bases, with 11 bases spanning the gap. This CDR3 reads CASSDFNSDQPQHF. In nucleotides, the CDR3 is TGTGCCAGCAGTGACTTTAACAGTGATCAGCCCCAGCATTTT.

The rearrangement joins TRBV3-1 (or the pseudogene TRBV3-2) to TRBJ2-5; the D is unclear. V lost 4 bases and J lost 2, with 11 bases in between. This CDR3 has 14 amino acids. Germline loops: CDR1 LGHDT, CDR2 YNNKEL (reference sequence). CDR3: CASSPRGLQETQYF. CDR3 in DNA: TGTGCCAGCAGCCCCCGTGGCTTACAAGAGACCCAGTACTTC.

The chain joins TRBV29-1 to TRBJ2-7, with 8 positions matching TRBD1. The CDR3 has 14 residues. V was pared by 6 bases and J by 2 bases, with 9 bases of the junction left unmatched. The germline CDR1 and CDR2 sequences are SQVTM and ANQGSEA. The CDR3: CSVEQGAPTYEQYF. The CDR3 bases are TGCAGCGTAGAGCAGGGGGCGCCCACCTACGAGCAGTACTTC.